This T cell receptor (beta chain) originates from a study of identifying expanded T cells in peripheral blood. Whole-study findings and limits: Across healthy donors, higher total template counts meant significantly greater approximately two-week count variance.

Collection occurred without any documented infections or immune events in donors. This table comes from immunoSEQ multiplex PCR, and its TCRdb copy is limited to in-frame clones, with some not included. This table has around 95,000 clones, 88% appearing once. This clone has just one count. Its antigen is currently unknown. CDR3 length equals 13 residues. Trimming removed 6 bases at V and 2 bases at J, with 10 bases between. The V gene's germline CDR1 is ENHRY and CDR2 SYGVKD. The chain links TRBV10-3 to TRBJ1-1; a possible D gene is TRBD1 (5 bases). The sequence was collected from a person aged 18-69 years in good health. Sequenced sample: blood. CDR3 in amino acids: CAIRRDGNTEAFF. CDR3 bases: TGTGCCATCAGAAGGGACGGTAACACTGAAGCTTTCTTT.